A selection of T cell receptor beta chains follows, all from one sample in a study of T-cell reconstitution after alpha-beta-depleted transplantation in children. Each CDR3 protein gets one entry after TCRdb re-called the PCR reads with MiXCR. The sample includes about 610,000 distinct CDR3 sequences, 8% to 11% of them seen just once. The specimen was PBMCs from the stem cell graft donor, collected from the stem cell graft. These receptors all stem from a human donor who donated a stem cell graft to a child with acute myeloid leukemia. Each CDR3 is given with its conserved first and last residue. A D gene is named only where the DNA matches it firmly. Part of the rows lack a size; the others show once, few, many or a class for expanded clones.

>TRBV20-1|TRBJ2-5|-|-
TGCAGTGCTAGAGAGACGTACCAAGAGACCCAGTACTTC
CSARETYQETQYF
>TRBV20-1|TRBJ1-2|-|-
TGCAGTGCTAGTACTACGCAGGGGTCAGCGAGTGGCTACACCTTC
CSASTTQGSASGYTF
>TRBV7-9|TRBJ1-2|many|-
TGTGCCAGCAGCTTAATGGCCCAGGGAGTCGGCTACACCTTC
CASSLMAQGVGYTF
>TRBV6-2/TRBV6-3|TRBJ2-1|-|TRBD2
TGTGCCAGCAGTAGCGGGAGAATGGGGGTTGGCTCCTACAATGAGCAGTTCTTC
CASSSGRMGVGSYNEQFF
>TRBV5-1|TRBJ2-1|many|TRBD2
TGCGCCAGCAGCTTGGCCAGCGGGGAGGGCAATGAGCAGTTCTTC
CASSLASGEGNEQFF
>TRBV27|TRBJ2-4|-|TRBD2
TGTGCCAGCAGTCCGGGGGAGGGCCGTCGAAAGGCCAAAAACATTCAGTACTTC
CASSPGEGRRKAKNIQYF
>TRBV7-2|TRBJ2-7|few|TRBD2
TGTGCCAGCAGCTTAGCAGGTGGCGGGGGGGGTTACGAGCAGTACTTC
CASSLAGGGGGYEQYF
>TRBV20-1|TRBJ2-7|-|-
TGCAGTGCTAGTCTTATTCGGGCAACCTACGAGCAGTACTTC
CSASLIRATYEQYF
>TRBV12-3/TRBV12-4|TRBJ1-4|few|-
TGTGCCAGCAGTTTGTCTGGGCGGACTGAAAAACTGTTTTTT
CASSLSGRTEKLFF
>TRBV24-1|TRBJ2-1|many|TRBD1
TGTGCCACCAGTGATTTGCTGACAGGGGTGGATGAGCAGTTCTTC
CATSDLLTGVDEQFF
>TRBV18|TRBJ2-2|once|TRBD2
TGTGCCAGCTCACCTCTCGGACTAGCGGGGCCAACCACCGGGGAGCTGTTTTTT
CASSPLGLAGPTTGELFF
>TRBV6-1|TRBJ2-7|many|TRBD2
TGTGCCAGCGCCCGGGGGGTCTCCTACGAGCAGTACTTC
CASARGVSYEQYF
>TRBV10-3|TRBJ2-5|many|TRBD2
TGTGCCATCCGCCGCGGGGGTACCCAAGAGACCCAGTACTTC
CAIRRGGTQETQYF
>TRBV29-1|TRBJ2-7|many|-
TGCAGCGTAACCGGGACCCTCTACGAGCAGTACTTC
CSVTGTLYEQYF
>TRBV7-3|TRBJ1-2|many|-
TGTGCCAGCAGCTTAATGGGGGGCGGTAACTATGGCTACACCTTC
CASSLMGGGNYGYTF
>TRBV6-5|TRBJ2-5|-|-
TGTGCCAGCAGTTACTCCGAGGATCAAGAGACCCAGTACTTC
CASSYSEDQETQYF
>TRBV5-1|TRBJ2-1|many|-
TGCGCCAGCAGCTTGACACTAGCCCCGTTGAGTGGTGAGCAGTTCTTC
CASSLTLAPLSGEQFF
>TRBV20-1|TRBJ2-5|-|TRBD2
TGCAGCGGGGGGGCCTACCAAGAGACCCAGTACTTC
CSGGAYQETQYF
>TRBV29-1|TRBJ2-1|many|TRBD2
TGCAGCGTTGACAAGCGACTAGCGGGATATGCTGAGCAGTTCTTC
CSVDKRLAGYAEQFF
>TRBV20-1|TRBJ1-5|-|-
TGCAGTGCTAGAGAGAGGGAGGGGCGCAATCAGCCCCAGCATTTT
CSAREREGRNQPQHF
>TRBV6-1|TRBJ1-1|-|-
TGTGCCAGCTTACCATTCATGAACACTGAAGCTTTCTTT
CASLPFMNTEAFF
>TRBV25-1|TRBJ2-1|few|-
TGTGCCAGCAGTGATCCCAGGGGGGGAGACTCCTACAATGAGCAGTTCTTC
CASSDPRGGDSYNEQFF
>TRBV12-3/TRBV12-4|TRBJ2-7|many|-
TGTGCCAGCAGTATCACGACGGTTTACGAGCAGTACTTC
CASSITTVYEQYF
>TRBV12-3/TRBV12-4|TRBJ2-7|few|TRBD2
TGTGCCAGCAGTGCCAGACTAGCGAGCGAGCAGTACTTC
CASSARLASEQYF
>TRBV5-1|TRBJ2-1|-|-
TGCGCCAGCAGTATTCTTTCAGGGACGGGGGCCTACAATGAGCAGTTCTTC
CASSILSGTGAYNEQFF
>TRBV20-1|TRBJ2-5|few|TRBD1
TGCAGTGCAGTTACAGGGGAAGAGACCCAGTACTTC
CSAVTGEETQYF
>TRBV12-3/TRBV12-4|TRBJ2-7|-|-
TGTGCCAGCAGTTTAGAGGGTTTTAACGAGCAGTACTTC
CASSLEGFNEQYF
>TRBV4-3|TRBJ2-1|many|-
TGCGCCAGCAGCCAAGAAATGGGGGAGTCAGATGAGCAGTTCTTC
CASSQEMGESDEQFF
>TRBV6-1|TRBJ2-7|-|TRBD1
TGTGCCAGCAGTGCAGGGGGACGGTTCGAGCAGTACTTC
CASSAGGRFEQYF
>TRBV20-1|TRBJ2-7|few|-
TGCAGTGCTAGTGTGCTGACCTACGAGCAGTACTTC
CSASVLTYEQYF
>TRBV28|TRBJ2-1|-|TRBD2
TGTGCCAGCAGCCGGAGGTGGGGCGGGGGATACAATGAGCAGTTCTTC
CASSRRWGGGYNEQFF
>TRBV19|TRBJ2-1|-|TRBD2
TGTGCCAGTAGTGATGGGACTAGCGGGAGAATCGTCGGACACAATGAGCAGTTCTTC
CASSDGTSGRIVGHNEQFF
>TRBV11-2|TRBJ2-1|few|TRBD2
TGTGCCAGCAGCTTAGTGGCGGGAGGTCTCTCCAATGAGCAGTTCTTC
CASSLVAGGLSNEQFF
>TRBV6-1|TRBJ2-7|many|-
TGTGCCAGCAGTTCTGACCCTGGGGAGCAGTACTTC
CASSSDPGEQYF
>TRBV5-1|TRBJ2-5|-|TRBD2
TGCGCCAGCAGCTCAGCCGGGGGGACGGAAGAGACCCAGTACTTC
CASSSAGGTEETQYF
>TRBV29-1|TRBJ2-1|few|TRBD2
TGCAGCGTCTCCCGGACTAGCGGAGTCTACAATGAGCAGTTCTTC
CSVSRTSGVYNEQFF
>TRBV6-1|TRBJ2-2|-|-
TGTGCCAGCAGCCCACAGGGGGGGGACTCCGGGGAGCTGTTTTTT
CASSPQGGDSGELFF
>TRBV11-2|TRBJ2-3|many|-
TGTGCCAGCAGCTGGGACTTGGGGATCACAGATACGCAGTATTTT
CASSWDLGITDTQYF
>TRBV7-2|TRBJ2-3|few|-
TGTGCCAGCAGCTTACAAGGTTACCCGGGGGATACGCAGTATTTT
CASSLQGYPGDTQYF